Presented here are 5 T cell receptor beta chains from one specimen sequenced in a study of graft-versus-host responses after intestinal transplantation. The protocol was immunoSEQ multiplex PCR, while the TCRdb copy is restricted to in-frame clones and leaves out a portion. Of about 43,000 clones in the sample, about 95% were seen once. Sample: PBMCs, taken 335 days after intestinal transplant. These receptors all come from a human patient who received an intestinal transplant, so some T cells may come from the graft donor.

V gene TRBV6-1 combines with J gene TRBJ2-7; 7 bases fit TRBD1. J lost 2 bases, V lost 4 bases, and 8 bases had no gene match. Looked up from germline, CDR1 is MNHNS and CDR2 is SASEGT. The CDR3 spans 15 residues. The CDR3 bases are TGTGCCAGCAGTGCTTTGGGGGACAGAGCCTACGAGCAGTACTTC. This gives the protein CASSALGDRAYEQYF.

About this clone: Other DNA sequences in the sample encode the same CDR3. The chain joins TRBV7-9 to TRBJ2-7; TRBD2 matches 10 bases. CDR3 length: 15 amino acids. Trimming at V came to 5 bases and at J to 4 bases, leaving 8 bases not matched to a gene. Looked up from germline, CDR1 is SEHNR and CDR2 is FQNEAQ (reference sequence). The DNA for the CDR3 is TGTGCCAGCAGCCTCCAGCGGGGGGGGAGGTACGAGCAGTACTTC. Translating gives CASSLQRGGRYEQYF.

Comments on this clone: An end of the junction does not agree with germline; a read error may underlie this. The rearrangement uses TRBV11-2 and TRBJ2-1; 7 bases agree with TRBD2. The germline V gene has CDR1 SGHAT and CDR2 FQNNGV. The CDR3 is 12 residues long. The CDR3 coding sequence is TGTGCCAGCAGCTGGCGGGAGCCCCCCCTAATCTTC. It yields the protein CASSWREPPLIF.

This clone was observed once. The V gene is TRBV4-1, the J gene TRBJ2-4; D is undetermined. Germline assignment: CDR1 MGHRA and CDR2 YSYEKL. The ends were cut back, 0 bases at V and 6 bases at J, with 6 bases in the middle. The length of the CDR3 is 13 residues. The CDR3 bases are TGCGCCAGCAGCCAAGAAGGCTCAAACATTCAGTACTTC. Its protein product is CASSQEGSNIQYF.

V usage is TRBV7-9 and J usage is TRBJ1-1; D is unclear. The germline gives CDR1 SEHNR, CDR2 FQNEAQ (reference sequence). V gave up 5 bases and J gave up 1 base, with 11 bases separating them. CDR3 length: 14 residues. In DNA, the CDR3 is TGTGCCAGCAGCCCAAGGGCCCGGAACACTGAAGCTTTCTTT. Its protein product is CASSPRARNTEAFF.